This T cell receptor beta chain was captured in a study of shared T cell receptors in the human thymus (dated by TCRdb to the early 2020s). Some background on the complete study: The study examined how the human thymus generates shared, self-reactive T-cell receptor alpha chains.

V is trimmed back by 5 bases and J by 2 bases, and the junction contains 9 bases that no gene match accounts for. Spanning cysteine to phenylalanine, the CDR3 consists of 18 amino acids. Here the CDR3 DNA is all that survives: 54 bases in frame from base 1. The germline V gene (reference sequence) provides CDR1 PRHDT and CDR2 FYEKMQ. The method behind the library was the immunoSEQ multiplex PCR assay. In its TCRdb copy, this immuneACCESS table keeps in-frame sequences only and misses some clones. Where compared with another copy, unresolved V genes explain less than half of these, and the others have no known cause. Here the sample has about 710,000 clones; around 87% occur a single time. Approximately 0.0097% of the sample is held by the ten biggest clonotypes. A note on this clone: The clone's antigen remains unknown. The record has no base qualities; no much larger clone is one base away.

The sample also formed part of further work on human thymus T cells. As the second paper documents: Immunologically healthy infants undergoing open corrective cardiac surgery for congenital heart defects in Finland were used as donors. The thymus tissue came from surgical resects taken out during corrective cardiac surgery. Biased V and J gene segment usage appeared to be present in both thymic and peripheral blood repertoires. The related research found that thymic TCR repertoires overlapped highly between unrelated individuals. The study described the TCR alpha and beta repertoires in about eight infant thymus samples and a few matching peripheral blood samples. The infant donors were about 7 to 244 days old, and the cohort included more than five males and two females. After being mechanically released from the tissue, thymocytes were kept at -70 degrees C in pellets of about 9-32 million cells. A QIAsymphony instrument was used to extract genomic DNA from frozen cell pellets. The immunoSEQ multiplex PCR assay was used to amplify the TCRB and TCRAD loci from a standardized quantity of quality-controlled genomic DNA. The amplicons covered the V(D)J region and were long enough to include the CDR3 and to identify the V and J genes. Amplicon sequencing was performed on an Illumina platform through the commercial immunoSEQ service. Primer bias and sequencing errors were corrected as previously described, and TCRAD and TCRB definitions were based on the IMGT database. The repertoires were analysed using immunoSEQ Analyzer 3.0 and VDJTools for basic statistics, V/J segment usage, diversity estimates, rarefaction and pairwise overlap. Chao1, ChaoE, Efron-Thisted, Shannon and inverse Simpson indices were used to estimate diversity, which was also estimated on datasets down-sampled to the smallest sample. For repertoire overlap, CDR3 nucleotide sequence, V gene and J gene had to match strictly, and clustering was done by Jaccard-based multidimensional scaling. Thymus samples yielded on average approximately 800,000 unique TCRB clonotypes, compared with roughly 76,000 from blood samples.

The chain is assembled from TRBV13 and TRBJ2-5, and TRBD2 matches 15 of the central bases. Sequenced input: thymocytes. This receptor was taken from a boy under three years old with a congenital heart defect. Donor details come from another sample of the same person, matched by shared clones. Here is the DNA: TGTGCCAGCAGCCCAGGACTAGCGGGGGGGAAAAATCAAGAGACCCAGTACTTC. Protein translation: CASSPGLAGGKNQETQYF.